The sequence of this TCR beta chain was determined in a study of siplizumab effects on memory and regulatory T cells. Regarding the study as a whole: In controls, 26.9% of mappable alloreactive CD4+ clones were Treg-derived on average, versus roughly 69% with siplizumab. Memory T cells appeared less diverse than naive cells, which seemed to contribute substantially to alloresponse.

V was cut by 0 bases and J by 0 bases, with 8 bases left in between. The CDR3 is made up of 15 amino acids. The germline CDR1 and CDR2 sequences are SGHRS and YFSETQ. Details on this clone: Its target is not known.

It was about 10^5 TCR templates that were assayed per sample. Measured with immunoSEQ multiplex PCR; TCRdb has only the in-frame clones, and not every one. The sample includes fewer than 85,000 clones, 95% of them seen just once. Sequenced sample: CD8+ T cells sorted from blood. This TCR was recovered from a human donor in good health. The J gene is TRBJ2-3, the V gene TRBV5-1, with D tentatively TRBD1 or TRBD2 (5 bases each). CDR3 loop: CASSLGQRSTDTQYF. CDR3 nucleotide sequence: TGCGCCAGCAGCTTGGGACAGCGGAGCACAGATACGCAGTATTTT.